This TCR beta chain is from a study of radiation and T cells in renal cell carcinoma. Study-wide results and caveats: From baseline, blood top tumor clonotypes peaked at 2 weeks post-radiation.

The repertoire was sequenced with immunoSEQ multiplex PCR; TCRdb's copy has only in-frame clones and lacks some. This sample has some 150,000 clones, with roughly 86% found just once. Germline lookup yields CDR1 MNHNY and CDR2 SVGAGI (reference sequence). Losses at the gene ends were 6 bases for V and 5 bases for J; bases not matched to a gene: 8. This CDR3 has 14 amino acids. On this clone itself: Antigen unknown.

The time point: blood 2 weeks post-SBRT. As for treatment: 15 Gy SBRT to primary tumor, nephrectomy 4 weeks later. The tumor was a clear cell renal cell carcinoma. Material: blood, obtained from a patient whose treatment included radiotherapy and nephrectomy. J is TRBJ2-7 and V is TRBV6-6; TRBD1 agrees at 9 bases. This sequence was found in a woman aged 50 to 60 with renal cell carcinoma. DNA for the CDR3: TGTGCCAGCAGGATTGGACAGGGGAGAAACGAGCAGTACTTC. Translated, it gives CASRIGQGRNEQYF.